The clone carrying this TCR beta chain came up once. The sample originates from a study of blood T cell repertoires in COVID-19. Overall study context: Researchers got acute and convalescent COVID-19 samples from the United States, Italy and Spain. From T cells, B-cell-depleted T cells, or PBMCs came the material, which was cDNA or gDNA.

Authors' data handling: Estimated nucleated cell counts came from reference gene primer amplification. Repertoires were generated with immunoSEQ multiplex PCR, while TCRdb's copy carries only in-frame clones and drops some. V, J and clone size derive from that table, while D and trimming were established from the DNA sequence. Here the sample spans over 150,000 clones, roughly 85% being singletons. Germline CDR1 and CDR2: SEHNR and FQNEAQ (reference sequence). The CDR3 totals 14 residues. The V end lost 9 bases, the J end lost 8 bases, and 22 bases lay between the germline ends. The receptor's source is an elderly woman with active or convalescent COVID-19. Sequenced material: peripheral blood. The rearrangement uses TRBV7-9 and TRBJ1-2; weak D call: TRBD1 (5 bases). The CDR3 DNA follows: TGTGCCAGTCAAGAGGGAGGGGAAAAATGGGGCTACACCTTC. This translates into CASQEGGEKWGYTF.